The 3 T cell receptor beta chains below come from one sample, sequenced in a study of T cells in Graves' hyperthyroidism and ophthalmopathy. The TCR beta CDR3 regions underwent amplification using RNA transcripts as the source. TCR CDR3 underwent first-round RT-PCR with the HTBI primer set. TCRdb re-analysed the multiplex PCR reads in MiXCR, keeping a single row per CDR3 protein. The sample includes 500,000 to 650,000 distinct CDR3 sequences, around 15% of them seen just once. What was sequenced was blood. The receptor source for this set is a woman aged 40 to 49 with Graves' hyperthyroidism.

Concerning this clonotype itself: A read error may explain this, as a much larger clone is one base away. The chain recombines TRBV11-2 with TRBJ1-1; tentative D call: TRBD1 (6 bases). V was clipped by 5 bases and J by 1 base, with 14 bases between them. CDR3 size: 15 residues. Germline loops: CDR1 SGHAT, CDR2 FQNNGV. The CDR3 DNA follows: TGTGCCAGCAGCCCTCCCCGGGGGGCGAACACTGAAGCTTTCTTT. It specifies CASSPPRGANTEAFF.

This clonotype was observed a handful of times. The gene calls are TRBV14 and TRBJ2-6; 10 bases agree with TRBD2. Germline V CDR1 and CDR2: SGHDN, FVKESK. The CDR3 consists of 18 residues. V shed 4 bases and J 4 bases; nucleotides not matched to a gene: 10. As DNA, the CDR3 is TGTGCCAGCAGCCTTCGACTAGCGGGTAGGGCCGGGGCCAACGTCCTGACTTTC. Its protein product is CASSLRLAGRAGANVLTF.

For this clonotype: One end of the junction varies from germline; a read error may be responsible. CDR3 loop: CASSPLMGYQGTQYF. The DNA for the CDR3 is TGTGCCAGCAGCCCCCTGATGGGATACCAAGGGACCCAGTACTTC. V is TRBV14 and J is TRBJ2-5; D not resolved. Looked up from germline, CDR1 is SGHDN and CDR2 is FVKESK. The CDR3 has 15 residues. The full variable domain, completed using reference TRBV14 and TRBJ2-5, is EAGVTQFPSHSVIEKGQTVTLRCDPISGHDNLYWYRRVMGKEIKFLLHFVKESKQDESGMPNNRFLAERTGGTYSTLKVQPAELEDSGVYFCASSPLMGYQGTQYFGPGTRLLVL.